A single sample gave rise to the 10 T cell receptor beta chains below, sequenced in a study of T cells in Graves' hyperthyroidism and ophthalmopathy. TCR beta CDR3 region amplification was performed from RNA transcripts. HTBI primers were used for first-round RT-PCR of the TCR CDR3. MiXCR, run by TCRdb on the multiplex PCR reads, gives a single entry per CDR3 protein. The sample carries roughly 49,000 distinct CDR3 sequences, approximately 50% recorded once. Specimen: peripheral blood or thyroid tissue (not recorded which). The origin of the receptors is a man younger than 35 with Graves' hyperthyroidism.

This clonotype was seen ten or more times. The rearrangement uses TRBV5-6 and TRBJ1-6; D is unresolved. CDR1 is SGHDT and CDR2 is YYEEEE in the germline V gene. V was clipped by 2 bases and J by 0 bases, with 6 bases between them. This CDR3 has 15 residues. CDR3 amino acids: CASSFRSSYNSPLHF. Here the CDR3 DNA reads TGTGCCAGCAGCTTCCGGAGCTCCTATAATTCACCCCTCCACTTT.

This clonotype has a count of ten or more. This chain links TRBV7-9 with TRBJ2-7; possible D gene TRBD1, 6 bases. V lost 1 base, J lost 5 bases, and 15 bases lay in between. This CDR3 has 15 amino acids. The germline V gene has CDR1 SEHNR and CDR2 FQNEAQ (reference sequence). CDR3 sequence (DNA): TGTGCCAGCAGCTTAGTAGGTCAGGGGTACAACGAGCAGTACTTC. Translation: CASSLVGQGYNEQYF. Filled out from reference TRBV7-9 and TRBJ2-7, the complete variable domain reads DTGVSQNPRHKITKRGQNVTFRCDPISEHNRLYWYRQTLGQGPEFLTYFQNEAQLEKSRLLSDRFSAERPKGSFSTLEIQRTEQGDSAMYLCASSLVGQGYNEQYFGPGTRLTVT.

V usage is TRBV9 and J usage is TRBJ1-1; TRBD1 matches 7 bases. The germline gives CDR1 SGDLS, CDR2 YYNGEE. The CDR3 length is 14 residues. Trimming took 8 bases from V and 0 from J; bases not matched to a gene: 7. This CDR3 reads CASRPGQMNTEAFF. The DNA of the CDR3 is TGTGCCAGTAGACCGGGACAGATGAACACTGAAGCTTTCTTT.

This clonotype occurred many times. The chain uses TRBV7-6 and TRBJ1-5, with TRBD1 as a possible D gene (5 bases). V gave up 0 bases and J gave up 9 bases, with 15 bases separating them. This CDR3 region has 15 residues. Germline lookup yields CDR1 SGHVS and CDR2 FNYEAQ. The CDR3 protein is CASSLAGPYGGPQHF. CDR3 DNA sequence: TGTGCCAGCAGCTTAGCGGGTCCCTACGGGGGGCCCCAGCATTTT.

This clonotype was detected ten times or more. V is TRBV27 and J is TRBJ1-2; D is possibly TRBD1 (6 bases). V lost 6 bases, J lost 5 bases, and 16 bases lay in between. The CDR3 is 14 amino acids. Germline CDR1 and CDR2: MNHEY and SMNVEV (reference sequence). CDR3 DNA sequence: TGTGCCAGCAGGTCGGGACACCGAAGATATGGCTACACCTTC. Translation: CASRSGHRRYGYTF.

V gene TRBV27 combines with J gene TRBJ1-4; D remains unclear. Germline CDR1 MNHEY, CDR2 SMNVEV (reference sequence). The CDR3 loop spans 15 amino acids. V lost 8 bases and J lost 5, with 18 bases in between. CDR3 bases: TGTGCCAGCGGGTTACGCTCGCGTCAGAATGAAAAACTGTTTTTT. This codes for CASGLRSRQNEKLFF.

The chain carries TRBV2 and TRBJ1-6, with 8 positions matching TRBD1. The CDR3 runs to 16 residues. The germline gives CDR1 SNHLY, CDR2 FYNNEI. Trimming cost V 2 bases and J 7 bases; bases outside gene matches: 7. CDR3 sequence reads: CASSESRTGGNSPLHF. CDR3 coding DNA: TGTGCCAGCAGTGAAAGCCGTACAGGGGGGAATTCACCCCTCCACTTT.

Ten or more counts support this clonotype. This chain uses TRBV20-1 with TRBJ2-3; 7 bases match TRBD2. Per germline, CDR1 DFQATT and CDR2 SNEGSKA (reference sequence). The CDR3 is 15 residues long. Trimming took 3 bases from V and 1 from J; bases not matched to a gene: 7. The CDR3 region is CSASGAGLRTDTQYF. The CDR3 bases are TGCAGTGCTAGCGGGGCGGGACTACGCACAGATACGCAGTATTTT.

The chain is built from TRBV7-2 and TRBJ2-7; 13 bases line up with TRBD2. Germline values: CDR1 SGHTA, CDR2 FQGNSA. The CDR3 sequence is 16 residues long. The V and J ends lost 4 bases and 3 bases, in that order; junction bases with no gene match: 6. The CDR3 coding sequence is TGTGCCAGCAGCTACGGACTAGCGGGAGTTTTCTACGAGCAGTACTTC. Its translation: CASSYGLAGVFYEQYF.

This clonotype was observed many times. The rearrangement links TRBV19 to TRBJ2-5, with 7 bases lining up with TRBD2. J gave up 1 base and V 6 bases, and 5 bases lay outside the gene matches. Germline lookup yields CDR1 LNHDA and CDR2 SQIVND (reference sequence). The CDR3 has 14 residues. CDR3 in DNA: TGTGCCAGTAGCCCCGGGGGGTTCCAAGAGACCCAGTACTTC. This gives the protein CASSPGGFQETQYF. Full variable domain (missing parts from reference TRBV19 and TRBJ2-5): DGGITQSPKYLFRKEGQNVTLSCEQNLNHDAMYWYRQDPGQGLRLIYYSQIVNDFQKGDIAEGYSVSREKKESFPLTVTSAQKNPTAFYLCASSPGGFQETQYFGPGTRLLVL.